Presented here are 8 T cell receptor beta chains from one specimen sequenced in a study of cytomegalovirus exposure and HLA in healthy donors. In the PCR, 60 Vbeta and 13 Jbeta primers were used. The assay was immunoSEQ multiplex PCR, and TCRdb's table has in-frame clones only and misses some. The profile shows roughly 170,000 clones, around 68% of them singletons. Sequenced input: PBMCs. The receptors come from a girl aged 10-17 years in good health and CMV-seronegative.

The chain links TRBV25-1 to TRBJ1-6; D not resolved. Germline V gene sequence: CDR1 MGHDK, CDR2 SYGVNS. This CDR3 is built from 12 residues. The V end lost 4 bases, the J end lost 9 bases, and 7 bases lay between the germline ends. CDR3 protein: CASSGSGSPLHF. CDR3 in DNA: TGTGCCAGCAGTGGCTCCGGTTCACCCCTCCACTTT.

The V call is TRBV27, the J call TRBJ1-2, with D hard to call. V was trimmed by 2 bases and J by 2 bases, leaving 18 bases between them. CDR3 size: 17 residues. From germline, CDR1 is MNHEY and CDR2 SMNVEV (reference sequence). The CDR3 DNA is TGTGCCAGCAGTTTACTTCCAGGCCCCGGCGGGAACTATGGCTACACCTTC. Translating it yields CASSLLPGPGGNYGYTF.

This clone was counted between two and nine times. The V and J genes are TRBV6-6 and TRBJ1-5, with D unresolved. From germline, CDR1 is MNHNY and CDR2 SVGAGI (reference sequence). Trimming cost V 5 bases and J 5 bases, with 16 bases left between them. This CDR3 region has 15 residues. The CDR3 loop is CASSRTPSPDQPQHF. DNA of the CDR3: TGTGCCAGCAGTCGAACCCCTAGTCCGGATCAGCCCCAGCATTTT.

The chain carries TRBV9 and TRBJ1-4, with 7 bases that match TRBD1. Germline loops: CDR1 SGDLS, CDR2 YYNGEE. The V and J ends lost 2 bases and 6 bases, in that order; junction bases with no gene match: 7. The CDR3 contains 15 residues. Here the CDR3 DNA reads TGTGCCAGCAGCGTCCGGGACAGTGCGGATGAAAAACTGTTTTTT. As protein: CASSVRDSADEKLFF.

This chain joins TRBV5-4 and TRBJ2-7; D possibly corresponds to TRBD1 (5 bases). CDR3 length: 16 residues. Germline CDR1 reads SGHNT; CDR2 reads YYREEE (reference sequence). Trimming took 2 bases from V and 0 from J, leaving 15 bases between them. CDR3 residues: CASSFSAGQSSYEQYF. Written as DNA, the CDR3 is TGTGCCAGCAGCTTCTCGGCAGGGCAAAGCTCCTACGAGCAGTACTTC.

The chain combines TRBV6-1 with TRBJ1-1; D might be TRBD1 (6 bases). V was cut by 7 bases and J by 4 bases, with 10 bases left in between. The CDR3 spans 12 residues. Germline V gene sequence: CDR1 MNHNS, CDR2 SASEGT. The CDR3 DNA is TGTGCCAGCAAACAGGGATCCACTGAAGCTTTCTTT. Translation gives CASKQGSTEAFF.

This chain connects TRBV18 to TRBJ2-7; D gene unclear. The CDR3 spans 16 residues. V was pared by 3 bases and J by 1 base, with 16 bases between. Germline V lookup: CDR1 KGHSH, CDR2 LQKENI. The CDR3, as DNA: TGTGCCAGCTCACCGATGTACAGCAGTTTGTCCTACGAGCAGTACTTC. This gives the protein CASSPMYSSLSYEQYF. The full variable domain, with the rest looked up from reference TRBV18 and TRBJ2-7, is NAGVMQNPRHLVRRRGQEARLRCSPMKGHSHVYWYRQLPEEGLKFMVYLQKENIIDESGMPKERFSAEFPKEGPSILRIQQVVRGDSAAYFCASSPMYSSLSYEQYFGPGTRLTVT.

The rearrangement joins TRBV7-9 to TRBJ2-1; D gene ambiguous. There are 13 residues in the CDR3. CDR1 and CDR2 (germline): SEHNR, FQNEAQ (reference sequence). V lost 3 bases and J lost 5, with 8 bases in between. CDR3 sequence: CASSFPHNNEQFF. As DNA, the CDR3 is TGTGCCAGCAGCTTCCCCCACAACAATGAGCAGTTCTTC.